This T cell receptor beta chain was identified during a study of PD-1 blockade in classical Hodgkin lymphoma. Turning to the study itself: A 3 mg/kg intravenous dose of nivolumab was received by patients every 2 weeks.

Findings and caveats of the study: Complete responders had baseline diversity similar to newly diagnosed patients. Whatever underlies the repertoire differences (possibly disease activity or prior therapy) remains undefined.

In germline, CDR1 is SEHNR, CDR2 FQNEAQ (reference sequence). The CDR3 spans 16 residues. V shed 3 bases and J shed 2 bases, with 11 bases lying between them. Specified time point: cycle 4 day 1 (C4D1), after less than 7 weeks of nivolumab. All trial patients relapsed after autologous stem cell transplantation. Only in-frame clones appear in the TCRdb table, and some are missing; sequencing was by immunoSEQ multiplex PCR. The sample records under 35,000 clones, approximately 67% being singletons. Concerning this clone: Its target is unknown.

The origin of this receptor is a human donor with classical Hodgkin lymphoma. This sample comprised peripheral blood mononuclear cells (PBMCs), obtained before the fourth cycle of nivolumab. The chain recombines TRBV7-9 with TRBJ2-6, with D hard to call. The CDR3 sequence: CASSFPRGTGANVLTF. The DNA of the CDR3 is TGTGCCAGCAGCTTCCCGCGAGGTACTGGGGCCAACGTCCTGACTTTC.